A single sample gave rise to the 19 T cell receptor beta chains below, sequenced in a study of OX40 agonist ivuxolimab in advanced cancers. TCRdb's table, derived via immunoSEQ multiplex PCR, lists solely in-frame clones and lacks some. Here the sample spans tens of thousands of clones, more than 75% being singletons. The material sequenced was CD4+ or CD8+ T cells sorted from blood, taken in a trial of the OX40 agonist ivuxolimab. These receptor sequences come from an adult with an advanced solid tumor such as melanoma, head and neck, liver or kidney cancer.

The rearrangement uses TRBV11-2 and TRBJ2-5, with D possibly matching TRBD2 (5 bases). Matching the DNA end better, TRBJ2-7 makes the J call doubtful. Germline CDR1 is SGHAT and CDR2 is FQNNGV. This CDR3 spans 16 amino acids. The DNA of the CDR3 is TGTGCCAGCAGCTTAGACCTGAGACGGGGCTCCTACGAGCAGTACTTC. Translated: CASSLDLRRGSYEQYF.

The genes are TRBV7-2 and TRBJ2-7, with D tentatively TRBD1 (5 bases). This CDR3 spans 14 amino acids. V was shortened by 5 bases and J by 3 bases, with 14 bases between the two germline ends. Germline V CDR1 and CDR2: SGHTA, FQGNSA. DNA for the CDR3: TGTGCCAGCAGCCCCCTAGGGGCTAGCTACGAGCAGTACTTC. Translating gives CASSPLGASYEQYF.

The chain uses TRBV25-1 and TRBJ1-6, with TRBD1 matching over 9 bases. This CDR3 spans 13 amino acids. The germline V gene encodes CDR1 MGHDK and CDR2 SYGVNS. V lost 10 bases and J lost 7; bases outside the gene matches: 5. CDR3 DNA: TGTGCCAATTGGGGACAGGGAAATTCACCCCTCCACTTT. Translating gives CANWGQGNSPLHF.

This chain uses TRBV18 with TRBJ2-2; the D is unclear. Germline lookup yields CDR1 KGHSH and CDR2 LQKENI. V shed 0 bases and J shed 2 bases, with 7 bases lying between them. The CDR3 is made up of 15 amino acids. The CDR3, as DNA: TGTGCCAGCTCACCACCGAGACAAAACACCGGGGAGCTGTTTTTT. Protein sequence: CASSPPRQNTGELFF.

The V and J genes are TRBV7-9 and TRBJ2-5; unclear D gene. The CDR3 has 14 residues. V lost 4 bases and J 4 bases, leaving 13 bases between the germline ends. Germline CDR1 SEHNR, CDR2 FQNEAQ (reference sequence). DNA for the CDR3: TGTGCCAGCAGCTCCCCGGGTTTCCGAGAGACCCAGTACTTC. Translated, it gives CASSSPGFRETQYF.

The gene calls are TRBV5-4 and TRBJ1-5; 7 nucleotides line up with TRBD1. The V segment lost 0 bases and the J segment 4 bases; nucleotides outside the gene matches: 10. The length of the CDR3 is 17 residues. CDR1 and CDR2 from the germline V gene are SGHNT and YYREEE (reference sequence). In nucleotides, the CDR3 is TGTGCCAGCAGCTTGGTGGCCAGGGGGGGCGCGAATCAGCCCCAGCATTTT. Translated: CASSLVARGGANQPQHF. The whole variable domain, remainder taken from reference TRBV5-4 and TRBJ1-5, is ETGVTQSPTHLIKTRGQQVTLRCSSQSGHNTVSWYQQALGQGPQFIFQYYREEENGRGNFPPRFSGLQFPNYSSELNVNALELDDSALYLCASSLVARGGANQPQHFGDGTRLSIL.

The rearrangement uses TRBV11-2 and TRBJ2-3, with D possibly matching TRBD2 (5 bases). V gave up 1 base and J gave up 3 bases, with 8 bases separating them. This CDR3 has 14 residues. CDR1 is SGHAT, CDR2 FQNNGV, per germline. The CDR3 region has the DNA TGTGCCAGCAGCTTAGGACGGGGAACAGATACGCAGTATTTT. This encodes CASSLGRGTDTQYF.

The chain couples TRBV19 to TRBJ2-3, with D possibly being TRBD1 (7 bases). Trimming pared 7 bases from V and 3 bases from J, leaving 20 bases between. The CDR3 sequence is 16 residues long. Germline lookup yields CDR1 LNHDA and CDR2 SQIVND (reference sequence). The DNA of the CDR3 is TGTGCCAGTACCACCTCCGCAGGGGGGCTTACAGATACGCAGTATTTT. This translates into CASTTSAGGLTDTQYF.

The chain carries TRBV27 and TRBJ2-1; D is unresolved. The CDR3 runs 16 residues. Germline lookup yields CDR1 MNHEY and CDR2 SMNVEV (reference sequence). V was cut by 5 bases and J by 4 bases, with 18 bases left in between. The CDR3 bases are TGTGCCAGCAGTCTAGACTTGTACCGAGAATACAATGAGCAGTTCTTC. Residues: CASSLDLYREYNEQFF.

The CDR3 DNA reads as TGTGCCAGCAGCTCTACTGCAACTAGCGGGGGAACAGATACGCAGTATTTT. Protein product: CASSSTATSGGTDTQYF. The chain joins TRBV7-8 to TRBJ2-3; 11 nucleotides align to TRBD2. Germline CDR1 reads SGHVS; CDR2 reads FQNEAQ. V was pared by 4 bases and J by 3 bases, with 9 bases of the junction left unmatched. The CDR3 is 17 residues long.

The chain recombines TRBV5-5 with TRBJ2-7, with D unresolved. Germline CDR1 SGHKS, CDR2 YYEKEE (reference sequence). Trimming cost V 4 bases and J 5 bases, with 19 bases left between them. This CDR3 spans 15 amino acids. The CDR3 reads CASSPVAPVRHEQYF. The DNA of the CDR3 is TGTGCCAGCAGCCCGGTGGCTCCCGTCCGCCACGAGCAGTACTTC.

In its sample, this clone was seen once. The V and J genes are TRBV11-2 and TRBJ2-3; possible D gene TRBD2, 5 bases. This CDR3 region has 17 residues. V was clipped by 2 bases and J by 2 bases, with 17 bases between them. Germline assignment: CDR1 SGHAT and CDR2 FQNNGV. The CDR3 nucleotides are TGTGCCAGCAGCTTACGGCTACCGGGAAAGTACACAGATACGCAGTATTTT. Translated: CASSLRLPGKYTDTQYF. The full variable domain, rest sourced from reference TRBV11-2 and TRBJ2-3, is EAGVAQSPRYKIIEKRQSVAFWCNPISGHATLYWYQQILGQGPKLLIQFQNNGVVDDSQLPKDRFSAERLKGVDSTLKIQPAKLEDSAVYLCASSLRLPGKYTDTQYFGPGTRLTVL.

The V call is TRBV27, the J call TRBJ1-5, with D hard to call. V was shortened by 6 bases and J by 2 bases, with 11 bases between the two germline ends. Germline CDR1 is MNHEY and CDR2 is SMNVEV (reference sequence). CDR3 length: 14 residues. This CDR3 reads CASRSGGGNQPQHF. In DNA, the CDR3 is TGTGCCAGCAGAAGCGGTGGTGGCAATCAGCCCCAGCATTTT.

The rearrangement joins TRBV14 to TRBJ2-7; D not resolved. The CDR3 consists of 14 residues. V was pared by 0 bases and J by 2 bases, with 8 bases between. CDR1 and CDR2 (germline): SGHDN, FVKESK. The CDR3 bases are TGTGCCAGCAGCCAAGAAATCGCAGCCTACGAGCAGTACTTC. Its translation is CASSQEIAAYEQYF.

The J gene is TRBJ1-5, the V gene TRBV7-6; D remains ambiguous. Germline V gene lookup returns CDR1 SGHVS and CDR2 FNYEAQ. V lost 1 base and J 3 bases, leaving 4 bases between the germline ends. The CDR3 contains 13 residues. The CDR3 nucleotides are TGTGCCAGCAGCTTAGGGGACAATCAGCCCCAGCATTTT. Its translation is CASSLGDNQPQHF.

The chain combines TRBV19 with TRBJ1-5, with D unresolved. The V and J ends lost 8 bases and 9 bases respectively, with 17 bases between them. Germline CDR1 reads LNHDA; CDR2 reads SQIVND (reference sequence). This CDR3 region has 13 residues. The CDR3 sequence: CASLGAGVSPQHF. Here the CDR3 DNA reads TGTGCCAGTCTGGGAGCGGGTGTTTCGCCCCAGCATTTT.

CDR3 sequence: CASSHTEAFF. The CDR3 bases are TGCGCCAGCAGTCACACTGAAGCTTTCTTT. This chain uses TRBV10-2 with TRBJ1-1, with unresolved D. The CDR3 is 10 amino acids. Per the germline V gene, CDR1 is WSHSY and CDR2 is SAAADI. Trimming stripped 5 bases from V and 3 bases from J, with 1 base between.

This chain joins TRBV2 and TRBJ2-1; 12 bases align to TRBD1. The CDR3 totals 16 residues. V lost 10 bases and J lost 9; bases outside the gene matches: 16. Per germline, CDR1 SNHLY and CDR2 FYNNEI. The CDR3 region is CATEGRRGQGAGEQFF. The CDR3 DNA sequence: TGTGCCACCGAGGGGAGGCGGGGACAGGGGGCGGGTGAGCAGTTCTTC.

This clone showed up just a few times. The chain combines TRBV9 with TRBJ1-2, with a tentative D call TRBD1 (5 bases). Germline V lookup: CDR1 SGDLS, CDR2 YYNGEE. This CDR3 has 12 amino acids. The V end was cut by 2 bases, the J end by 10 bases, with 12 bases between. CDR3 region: CASSVVQGSYTF. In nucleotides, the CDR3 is TGTGCCAGCAGCGTGGTTCAGGGTTCCTACACCTTC.